These 28 T cell receptor beta chains were sequenced from one sample in a study of blood T cells in healthy people across ages. Primed by a sample-barcoded 5' primer and a J-beta primer mix, a second PCR proceeded for about 6 to 11 cycles. TCRdb called the 5' RACE reads again in MiXCR, with one record for every CDR3 protein. This sample yields 700,000 to 1,000,000 distinct CDR3 sequences, of which 40% to 50% are seen a single time; about a fifth belongs to the top ten. Sequenced material: blood. The origin of the receptors is a man in his 60s in good health.

The chain recombines TRBV3-1 with TRBJ2-5; weak D call: TRBD2 (5 bases). Germline CDR1 LGHDT, CDR2 YNNKEL (reference sequence). The CDR3 runs 18 residues. V lost 0 bases and J lost 1, with 18 bases in between. DNA for the CDR3: TGTGCCAGCAGCCAAGATAGGGCGGGCACGGCATTCCAAGAGACCCAGTACTTC. This sequence encodes CASSQDRAGTAFQETQYF.

The chain has TRBV4-3 and TRBJ2-3, with a possible D match to TRBD1 (6 bases). Germline V CDR1 and CDR2: LGHNA, YSLEER. This CDR3 region has 14 residues. Trimming took off 3 bases at V and 2 bases at J, with 9 bases between the two ends. In DNA form, the CDR3 reads TGCGCCAGCAGCCAGACAGGTTTCACAGATACGCAGTATTTT. Its protein is CASSQTGFTDTQYF.

The chain links TRBV11-2 to TRBJ2-7; the D is unclear. The CDR3 runs to 14 residues. CDR1 SGHAT and CDR2 FQNNGV come from the germline V gene. V gave up 5 bases and J gave up 0 bases, with 11 bases separating them. As DNA, the CDR3 is TGTGCCAGCAGCCTTATCTCGAGCTCCTACGAGCAGTACTTC. Its protein product is CASSLISSSYEQYF.

The chain employs TRBV6-2 or TRBV6-3 and TRBJ2-5, with a possible D match to TRBD2 (5 bases). Deletions cut 3 bases from V and 2 bases from J, with 13 bases between. This CDR3 region has 15 residues. The germline CDR1 and CDR2 sequences are MNHEY and SVGEGT. CDR3 in amino acids: CASSYRRAAQETQYF. In DNA, the CDR3 is TGTGCCAGCAGTTATCGGCGGGCTGCTCAAGAGACCCAGTACTTC.

In this sample, this clonotype turned up a few times. The chain links TRBV7-8 to TRBJ1-2; 7 bases match TRBD1. This CDR3 spans 13 amino acids. The V gene end was trimmed by 4 bases and the J gene end by 7 bases; junction bases not matched to a gene: 6. Per germline, CDR1 SGHVS and CDR2 FQNEAQ. In nucleotides, the CDR3 is TGTGCCAGCAGCTCCCAACGACAGGGTGGCTACACCTTC. Protein: CASSSQRQGGYTF.

This clonotype is a singleton in its sample. The chain has TRBV20-1 and TRBJ2-2; 10 bases line up with TRBD2. After removal of 1 base from V and 0 bases from J, the junction contained 11 bases not matched to a gene. The CDR3 is 19 amino acids. Germline V gives CDR1 DFQATT, CDR2 SNEGSKA (reference sequence). In nucleotides, the CDR3 is TGCAGTGCTAGAGCTCGGCTAGCGGGGGCCAGACCGAACACCGGGGAGCTGTTTTTT. Residues: CSARARLAGARPNTGELFF.

This clonotype turned up a few times. This rearrangement joins TRBV7-9 to TRBJ2-1; 8 positions match TRBD1. The end of the DNA aligns better with TRBJ2-7, so the J call may be wrong. CDR3 length: 14 residues. CDR1 SEHNR and CDR2 FQNEAQ come from the germline V gene (reference sequence). The CDR3 region is CASSIQGGTYEQYF. The CDR3 DNA is TGTGCCAGCAGCATACAGGGGGGAACCTACGAGCAGTACTTC.

This clonotype came up a few times. V usage is TRBV7-2 and J usage is TRBJ1-4; D is unclear. CDR3 length: 15 amino acids. Trimming removed 3 bases from V and 2 bases from J, with 10 bases in between. Germline-derived CDR1 and CDR2 are SGHTA and FQGNSA. CDR3 DNA sequence: TGTGCCAGCAGCTTCCGGTCGGGTACTAATGAAAAACTGTTTTTT. Residues: CASSFRSGTNEKLFF.

The CDR3 here is CASSPKGRWSSYEQYF. The CDR3 DNA is TGTGCCAGTAGCCCGAAGGGAAGGTGGTCATCCTACGAGCAGTACTTC. This rearrangement joins TRBV19 to TRBJ2-7; D gene ambiguous. Germline V gene lookup returns CDR1 LNHDA and CDR2 SQIVND (reference sequence). The V end lost 6 bases, the J end lost 1 base, and 19 bases lay between the germline ends. The CDR3 is made up of 16 amino acids.

The chain recombines TRBV7-2 with TRBJ2-3; perhaps D is TRBD1 or TRBD2 (6 bases each). V was shortened by 1 base and J by 5 bases, with 13 bases between the two germline ends. CDR1 and CDR2 (germline): SGHTA, FQGNSA. This CDR3 is 15 amino acids long. CDR3 sequence reads: CASSLVGGRIDTQYF. The CDR3 region has the DNA TGTGCCAGCAGCTTAGTAGGGGGGCGGATAGATACGCAGTATTTT.

The chain has TRBV12-3 or TRBV12-4 and TRBJ1-5; no clear D. Trimming shortened V by 2 bases and J by 4 bases, and 9 bases separated the two germline ends. This CDR3 spans 14 amino acids. The DNA of the CDR3 is TGTGCCAGCAGTTTATCGGGCACAAATCAGCCCCAGCATTTT. Amino acids: CASSLSGTNQPQHF.

This clonotype was seen more than once but under ten times. This sequence joins TRBV4-1 and TRBJ2-4, with D possibly TRBD1 on 6 matching bases. The CDR3 sequence is 17 residues long. Per the germline V gene, CDR1 is MGHRA and CDR2 is YSYEKL. Deletions cut 1 base from V and 4 bases from J, with 17 bases between. CDR3 amino acids: CASSQAVAGAMKNIQYF. CDR3 bases: TGCGCCAGCAGCCAAGCTGTGGCAGGGGCGATGAAAAACATTCAGTACTTC.

This clonotype was recorded only once. A much larger clone lies a single base off, so this may be a read error. The chain links TRBV12-3 or TRBV12-4 to TRBJ1-2; possible D gene TRBD1, 5 bases. Between the trimmed V and J ends, which lost 6 bases and 1 base, there was a span of 9 bases. This CDR3 is 13 amino acids long. The CDR3 region has the DNA TGTGCCAGCAGCTACAGGTTTAACTATGGCTACACCTTC. The encoded protein is CASSYRFNYGYTF.

This chain joins TRBV5-1 and TRBJ1-2; D perhaps matches TRBD1 (5 bases). The CDR3 extends over 14 amino acids. Germline assignment: CDR1 SGHRS and CDR2 YFSETQ. The ends were cut back, 4 bases at V and 4 bases at J, with 14 bases in the middle. In nucleotides, the CDR3 is TGCGCCAGCAGCCCCCCCGGGGGAGGCTATGGCTACACCTTC. This translates into CASSPPGGGYGYTF.

The chain uses TRBV19 and TRBJ1-2, with 8 bases matching TRBD1. Germline lookup yields CDR1 LNHDA and CDR2 SQIVND (reference sequence). V shed 10 bases, J shed 8 bases, and the junction held 15 bases outside the gene matches. This CDR3 is 14 amino acids long. The CDR3 coding sequence is TGTGCCAAGACGGACAGGGCCTCGGGTAGAGGCTACACCTTC. Protein: CAKTDRASGRGYTF. Drawing the rest from reference TRBV19 and TRBJ1-2, the complete variable domain is DGGITQSPKYLFRKEGQNVTLSCEQNLNHDAMYWYRQDPGQGLRLIYYSQIVNDFQKGDIAEGYSVSREKKESFPLTVTSAQKNPTAFYLCAKTDRASGRGYTFGSGTRLTVV.

In its sample, this clonotype was seen a few times. This chain links TRBV7-2 with TRBJ2-7, with D perhaps matching TRBD1 (5 bases). Trimming cost V 3 bases and J 2 bases, with 11 bases left between them. Germline CDR1 reads SGHTA; CDR2 reads FQGNSA. The length of the CDR3 is 14 residues. CDR3 sequence reads: CASSFSTVTYEQYF. The CDR3 DNA follows: TGTGCCAGCAGCTTCTCGACAGTAACCTACGAGCAGTACTTC.

This clonotype turned up a few times. The CDR3 region has the DNA TGTGCCAGCAGTTACAATGCAGGGAAGCAGTACTTC. Its translation is CASSYNAGKQYF. The rearrangement uses TRBV12-3 or TRBV12-4 and TRBJ2-7, with a tentative D call TRBD1 (5 bases). V lost 4 bases and J 8 bases, leaving 12 bases between the germline ends. The CDR3 extends over 12 amino acids.

The chain couples TRBV6-2 or TRBV6-3 to TRBJ2-3, with 10 bases identical to TRBD1. This CDR3 spans 13 amino acids. Germline-derived CDR1 and CDR2 are MNHEY and SVGEGT. The CDR3 reads CATATGGHVTQYF. In DNA form, the CDR3 reads TGTGCTACCGCGACAGGGGGCCACGTTACGCAGTATTTT.

This rearrangement joins TRBV6-2 or TRBV6-3 to TRBJ1-6, with D maybe TRBD1 (6 bases). The CDR3 has 14 amino acids. V dropped 7 bases and J dropped 6 bases, with 13 bases sitting between them. CDR1 MNHEY and CDR2 SVGEGT come from the germline V gene. CDR3 DNA sequence: TGTGCCAGCAACGACGACAGGTCTAATTCACCCCTCCACTTT. Encoded protein: CASNDDRSNSPLHF.

This clonotype was observed a few times. The V and J genes are TRBV3-1 and TRBJ1-5; TRBD1 agrees at 7 bases. This CDR3 contains 14 residues. V gave up 4 bases and J gave up 7 bases; unmatched junction bases: 7. The germline CDR1 and CDR2 sequences are LGHDT and YNNKEL (reference sequence). CDR3 region: CASSLKTGNQPQHF. CDR3 in DNA: TGTGCCAGCAGCCTAAAGACAGGGAACCAGCCCCAGCATTTT.

This clonotype was seen only a few times. The rearrangement uses TRBV5-1 and TRBJ2-3, with TRBD1 matching over 7 bases. Trimming cost V 6 bases and J 5 bases; bases outside gene matches: 9. Germline CDR1 SGHRS, CDR2 YFSETQ. The CDR3 covers 14 residues. In DNA form, the CDR3 reads TGCGCCAGCAACCCAGGACAGGCAGGAGATACGCAGTATTTT. Its translation is CASNPGQAGDTQYF.

This clonotype was seen a few times. This chain uses TRBV29-1 with TRBJ1-1; maybe TRBD1 (6 bases). This CDR3 is 12 amino acids long. The V gene lost 7 bases and the J gene lost 6 bases, with 15 bases spanning the gap. Germline V gives CDR1 SQVTM, CDR2 ANQGSEA. In nucleotides, the CDR3 is TGCAGCGCAGACGAGGGGGGCTCTGAAGCTTTCTTT. This encodes CSADEGGSEAFF. Variable domain in full (rest from reference TRBV29-1 and TRBJ1-1): SAVISQKPSRDICQRGTSLTIQCQVDSQVTMMFWYRQQPGQSLTLIATANQGSEATYESGFVIDKFPISRPNLTFSTLTVSNMSPEDSSIYLCSADEGGSEAFFGQGTRLTVV.

This clonotype turned up a few times. The V and J genes are TRBV7-2 and TRBJ1-6, with D perhaps TRBD1 (5 bases). The CDR3 sequence is 13 residues long. Germline CDR1 SGHTA, CDR2 FQGNSA. The V gene lost 5 bases and the J gene lost 9 bases, with 11 bases spanning the gap. For the CDR3, the DNA is TGTGCCAGCAGCGTAGGGACTTTTTCACCCCTCCACTTT. Protein product: CASSVGTFSPLHF.

Turning to this clonotype: One end of the junction fails to match germline, which may point to a read error. V is TRBV7-9 and J is TRBJ1-4; 9 bases align to TRBD1. The germline gives CDR1 SEHNR, CDR2 FQNEAQ (reference sequence). The CDR3 is made up of 14 amino acids. The CDR3 loop is CAGSFGTGIEKLFF. The CDR3 region has the DNA TGTGCCGGCAGCTTTGGGACAGGGATTGAAAAACTGTTTTTT.

This chain uses TRBV2 with TRBJ2-1; 7 nucleotides agree with TRBD1. This CDR3 region has 15 residues. Germline CDR1 SNHLY, CDR2 FYNNEI. The ends lost 2 bases at V and 5 bases at J; junction bases unmatched: 6. Here the CDR3 reads CASSELRQGNNEQFF. Here the CDR3 DNA reads TGTGCCAGCAGTGAATTGAGACAGGGCAACAATGAGCAGTTCTTC.

This clonotype has more than one count but fewer than ten. The chain couples TRBV5-5 to TRBJ2-7; D is perhaps TRBD2 (6 bases). V lost 0 bases and J 4 bases, leaving 11 bases between the germline ends. Germline V gene data show CDR1 as SGHKS and CDR2 as YYEKEE (reference sequence). CDR3 size: 14 residues. The CDR3 protein is CASSLGSREYEQYF. As DNA, the CDR3 is TGTGCCAGCAGCTTGGGGTCTCGGGAGTACGAGCAGTACTTC.

V and J are TRBV6-6 and TRBJ1-1; 7 nucleotides match TRBD1. Germline-derived CDR1 and CDR2 are MNHNY and SVGAGI (reference sequence). This CDR3 spans 17 amino acids. The V segment lost 2 bases and the J segment 3 bases; nucleotides outside the gene matches: 12. CDR3 protein: CASSYPRRGRFHTEAFF. The CDR3 DNA reads as TGTGCCAGCAGTTACCCAAGAAGGGGGCGCTTTCACACTGAAGCTTTCTTT.

At least ten counts were recorded for this clonotype. The V gene is TRBV20-1, the J gene TRBJ2-3; 12 positions agree with TRBD2. CDR3 size: 15 residues. The trim removed 6 bases at V and 4 bases at J, leaving 8 bases unmatched. Germline-derived CDR1 and CDR2 are DFQATT and SNEGSKA (reference sequence). The CDR3 nucleotides are TGCAGTGCAACCCGGACTAGCGGGGTTGCAGATACGCAGTATTTT. Its translation: CSATRTSGVADTQYF.